This TCR beta chain was captured by sequencing in a study of blood T cells in healthy people across ages. A second PCR, run for about 7 to 11 cycles, used a sample-barcoded 5' primer plus a J-beta primer mix. TCRdb used MiXCR to reprocess the 5' RACE reads, holding one entry per CDR3 protein. The table shows 500,000 to 650,000 distinct CDR3 sequences, with roughly a quarter occurring only once. Every donor contributed roughly 10 milliliters of peripheral blood by blood draw. This clonotype has more than one count but fewer than ten. V was pared by 1 base and J by 8 bases, with 8 bases between. Germline V lookup: CDR1 SEHNR, CDR2 FQNEAQ (reference sequence). The CDR3 is made up of 13 amino acids. In addition, the sample was reused for a study of T cells of mothers and their children.

The TCR originated in a boy younger than 10 in good health. Sequenced input: blood. The gene calls are TRBV7-9 and TRBJ1-4; D not certain. The CDR3 DNA reads TGTGCCAGCAGCTTAGGGATAGAGGAAAAACTGTTTTTT. Translated: CASSLGIEEKLFF. The variable domain in full, with the rest retrieved from reference TRBV7-9 and TRBJ1-4, is DTGVSQNPRHKITKRGQNVTFRCDPISEHNRLYWYRQTLGQGPEFLTYFQNEAQLEKSRLLSDRFSAERPKGSFSTLEIQRTEQGDSAMYLCASSLGIEEKLFFGSGTQLSVL.